Below are 29 T cell receptor beta chains sequenced from a single sample in a study of T-cell reconstitution after alpha-beta-depleted transplantation in children. Construction of the TCRbeta library involved unique molecular identifiers. TCRdb fed the PCR reads into MiXCR, producing one record per CDR3 protein. The sample records approximately 120,000 distinct CDR3 sequences, 9.5% to 10% being singletons. The source was PBMCs, mostly from graft donor cells, collected 180 days after TCRalphabeta/CD19-depleted stem cell transplant. The receptors shown here come from a girl less than two years old who had a stem cell transplant for combined immunodeficiency, so the T cells may come from the graft donor.

In its sample, this clonotype was seen a few times. The CDR3 DNA reads TGCAGTGCTAGAGATCTTTCCCAAATAGTGATGAGCTACGAGCAGTACTTC. Translating gives CSARDLSQIVMSYEQYF. The chain combines TRBV20-1 with TRBJ2-7, with D unresolved. CDR1 DFQATT and CDR2 SNEGSKA come from the germline V gene (reference sequence). V shed 0 bases and J shed 3 bases, with 21 bases lying between them. CDR3 length: 17 amino acids.

Only a few counts were recorded for this clonotype. The chain couples TRBV12-5 to TRBJ1-1; the match to TRBD1 covers 11 bases. V lost 6 bases to trimming and J lost 7 bases; unmatched junction nucleotides: 4. CDR1 is LGHNT and CDR2 is FRNRAP in the germline V gene. CDR3 length: 13 residues. CDR3: CASGGTGGSEAFF. As DNA, the CDR3 is TGTGCTAGTGGGGGGACAGGGGGAAGTGAAGCTTTCTTT.

The chain has TRBV10-3 and TRBJ1-5; the D gene is possibly TRBD1 (5 bases). The germline V gene has CDR1 ENHRY and CDR2 SYGVKD. There are 16 residues in the CDR3. V gave up 4 bases and J gave up 0 bases, with 13 bases separating them. CDR3 amino acids: CAISVGPKHSNQPQHF. CDR3 in DNA: TGTGCCATCAGTGTGGGGCCCAAACATAGCAATCAGCCCCAGCATTTT.

This clonotype was picked up a small number of times. The rearrangement joins TRBV6-5 to TRBJ2-5; TRBD1 is a possible D gene (5 bases). V lost 1 base, J lost 2 bases, and 11 bases lay in between. The CDR3 totals 15 residues. Germline V lookup: CDR1 MNHEY, CDR2 SVGAGI. CDR3 amino acids: CASSYYSGSQETQYF. CDR3 in DNA: TGTGCCAGCAGTTACTATTCAGGGTCGCAAGAGACCCAGTACTTC.

In its sample, this clonotype was seen a few times. V is TRBV20-1 and J is TRBJ2-7; no clear D. Germline CDR1 DFQATT, CDR2 SNEGSKA (reference sequence). This CDR3 has 14 residues. The ends were cut back, 0 bases at V and 3 bases at J, with 12 bases in the middle. The CDR3 bases are TGCAGTGCTAGAGATGCGAGGTTCCGCTACGAGCAGTACTTC. Its translation is CSARDARFRYEQYF.

This chain joins TRBV3-1 and TRBJ2-5; possible D gene TRBD2, 6 bases. The CDR3 totals 15 residues. Germline V lookup: CDR1 LGHDT, CDR2 YNNKEL (reference sequence). Trimming took 1 base from V and 6 from J, leaving 15 bases between them. Here the CDR3 DNA reads TGTGCCAGCAGCCAAGGAGCTGGGCTAGCGCAGACCCAGTACTTC. This codes for CASSQGAGLAQTQYF.

The CDR3 sequence: CASSQASGTAAGELFF. The DNA for the CDR3 is TGCGCCAGCAGCCAAGCAAGTGGGACAGCGGCCGGGGAGCTGTTTTTT. The V call is TRBV4-3, the J call TRBJ2-2, with 7 bases lining up with TRBD1. The trim removed 1 base at V and 6 bases at J, leaving 8 bases unmatched. The CDR3 consists of 16 residues. Looked up from germline, CDR1 is LGHNA and CDR2 is YSLEER.

This clonotype was found many times. The chain employs TRBV20-1 and TRBJ2-5, with TRBD1 as a possible D gene (6 bases). The CDR3 spans 15 residues. V was shortened by 2 bases and J by 3 bases, with 16 bases between the two germline ends. Germline V gene data show CDR1 as DFQATT and CDR2 as SNEGSKA (reference sequence). CDR3 sequence (DNA): TGCAGTGCTAGACCCCTTGGACAGTTTGAAGAGACCCAGTACTTC. Its protein product is CSARPLGQFEETQYF.

CDR3 DNA: TGTGCCAGCAGTTCCACGACGGTACGACGGGGGGACATTCAGTACTTC. This encodes CASSSTTVRRGDIQYF. The rearrangement uses TRBV2 and TRBJ2-4, with TRBD2 identical over 7 bases. Germline CDR1 is SNHLY and CDR2 is FYNNEI. The ends lost 5 bases at V and 8 bases at J; junction bases unmatched: 15. This CDR3 region has 16 residues.

This clonotype came up a few times. V and J are TRBV12-3 or TRBV12-4 and TRBJ2-6; 9 nucleotides agree with TRBD1. This CDR3 contains 20 residues. The ends lost 5 bases at V and 0 bases at J; junction bases unmatched: 14. CDR3 protein: CASSPLPLGTGNSGANVLTF. The CDR3 DNA reads as TGTGCCAGCAGTCCACTCCCTCTAGGGACAGGGAACTCTGGGGCCAACGTCCTGACTTTC.

The chain recombines TRBV15 with TRBJ2-1; TRBD2 matches at 8 bases. This CDR3 comprises 15 residues. Trimming removed 0 bases from V and 3 bases from J; junction bases left unmatched: 1. Germline loops: CDR1 LNHNV, CDR2 YYDKDF (reference sequence). CDR3 sequence reads: CATSRDGGVYNEQFF. The CDR3 DNA sequence: TGTGCCACCAGCAGAGACGGGGGGGTCTACAATGAGCAGTTCTTC.

The V call is TRBV4-3, the J call TRBJ2-7, with D possibly matching TRBD1 (6 bases). CDR1 is LGHNA and CDR2 is YSLEER in the germline V gene. There are 16 residues in the CDR3. The germline V and J ends were trimmed by 0 bases and 2 bases, with 14 bases remaining between them. The CDR3 region has the DNA TGCGCCAGCAGCCAAGAGGGCAGGGGCCTTCCCTACGAGCAGTACTTC. Translation gives CASSQEGRGLPYEQYF.

This clonotype was seen more than once but under ten times. This chain uses TRBV5-1 with TRBJ2-3; TRBD1 might be the D (6 bases). Germline V CDR1 and CDR2: SGHRS, YFSETQ. This CDR3 has 14 residues. Deletions cut 1 base from V and 7 bases from J, with 13 bases between. CDR3 nucleotides: TGCGCCAGCAGCTTGCAAGACAGGACCAATACGCAGTATTTT. The encoded protein is CASSLQDRTNTQYF.

This clonotype was picked up many times. The chain recombines TRBV6-2 or TRBV6-3 with TRBJ1-4; D might be TRBD1 (6 bases). The CDR3 sequence is 19 residues long. Germline CDR1 reads MNHEY; CDR2 reads SVGEGT. V lost 0 bases, J lost 0 bases, and 17 bases lay in between. The CDR3 sequence: CASSYSTRTAGATNEKLFF. CDR3 DNA sequence: TGTGCCAGCAGTTACTCGACCCGGACAGCGGGAGCAACTAATGAAAAACTGTTTTTT.

This rearrangement joins TRBV7-2 to TRBJ2-1; D gene uncertain. Trimming pared 2 bases from V and 5 bases from J, leaving 7 bases between. CDR3 length equals 13 residues. The germline CDR1 and CDR2 sequences are SGHTA and FQGNSA. The CDR3 here is CASSLTYDNEQFF. CDR3 DNA sequence: TGTGCCAGCAGCTTAACCTACGACAATGAGCAGTTCTTC.

This clonotype was observed a handful of times. The chain uses TRBV24-1 and TRBJ2-2; perhaps TRBD1 as D (6 bases). Trimming took 3 bases from V and 5 from J, leaving 15 bases between them. This CDR3 contains 16 residues. Germline V lookup: CDR1 KGHDR, CDR2 SFDVKD. The CDR3 loop reads CATSDPGQRKTGELFF. CDR3 DNA: TGTGCCACCAGTGATCCTGGACAGCGGAAGACCGGGGAGCTGTTTTTT.

This chain links TRBV29-1 with TRBJ2-7, with TRBD1 matching 7 bases. The CDR3 has 13 amino acids. CDR1 and CDR2 (germline): SQVTM, ANQGSEA. After removal of 4 bases from V and 2 bases from J, the junction contained 5 bases not matched to a gene. The CDR3 nucleotides are TGCAGCGTTGCTCCGGGACAGACCTACGAGCAGTACTTC. It encodes CSVAPGQTYEQYF.

The rearrangement uses TRBV13 and TRBJ1-3; maybe TRBD1 (5 bases). Trimming shortened V by 5 bases and J by 3 bases, and 23 bases separated the two germline ends. The CDR3 is 18 residues long. Germline V CDR1 and CDR2: PRHDT, FYEKMQ (reference sequence). The CDR3 DNA is TGTGCCAGCAGCATCCACACAGGTCGGCAGGTAGGTGGAAACACCATATATTTT. Translated: CASSIHTGRQVGGNTIYF.

The CDR3 region has the DNA TGTGCCCGACCGGGCACTAGCGGGGGGAGCAGGCGGACCGGGGAGCTGTTTTTT. Translating it yields CARPGTSGGSRRTGELFF. V usage is TRBV25-1 and J usage is TRBJ2-2; 12 bases are shared with TRBD2. Trimming at V came to 11 bases and at J to 5 bases, leaving 18 bases not matched to a gene. CDR3 length: 18 residues. The V gene's germline CDR1 is MGHDK and CDR2 SYGVNS.

This clonotype was counted between two and nine times. The chain has TRBV7-2 and TRBJ2-5, with 8 bases fitting TRBD1. The germline gives CDR1 SGHTA, CDR2 FQGNSA. The CDR3 has 15 residues. With 3 bases clipped from V and 5 bases from J, the junction kept 8 bases outside the gene matches. CDR3 nucleotides: TGTGCCAGCAGCTTCGGACAGGGTAGTGAGGAGACCCAGTACTTC. The encoded protein is CASSFGQGSEETQYF.

This clonotype has ten or more counts. V is TRBV5-6 and J is TRBJ2-7; 9 positions agree with TRBD1. This CDR3 is built from 14 residues. Per the germline V gene, CDR1 is SGHDT and CDR2 is YYEEEE. Trimming took 3 bases from V and 4 from J; bases not matched to a gene: 5. CDR3 region: CASSSPGQGYEQYF. The CDR3 nucleotides are TGTGCCAGCAGCTCACCGGGACAGGGTTACGAGCAGTACTTC.

The chain couples TRBV19 to TRBJ2-3; perhaps TRBD2 as D (5 bases). This CDR3 is 13 amino acids long. V was trimmed by 3 bases and J by 3 bases, leaving 7 bases between them. Germline CDR1 is LNHDA and CDR2 is SQIVND (reference sequence). The CDR3 protein is CASSIRGTDTQYF. The CDR3 bases are TGTGCCAGTAGTATCCGCGGGACAGATACGCAGTATTTT.

The rearrangement joins TRBV24-1 to TRBJ2-2; 7 bases are shared with TRBD2. This CDR3 has 15 amino acids. V lost 7 bases, J lost 3 bases, and 7 bases stayed unmatched. Germline CDR1 reads KGHDR; CDR2 reads SFDVKD. The CDR3 nucleotides are TGTGCCACCAGCCGCCATCGGGGGGACACCGGGGAGCTGTTTTTT. Its protein product is CATSRHRGDTGELFF.

This clonotype was seen a few times. CDR3: CASSVGGHGRYLGYTF. The CDR3 DNA reads TGTGCCAGCAGCGTAGGAGGCCACGGGAGGTACTTGGGCTACACCTTC. V and J are TRBV9 and TRBJ1-2; no definite D call. The germline V gene encodes CDR1 SGDLS and CDR2 YYNGEE. CDR3 length equals 16 residues. The V gene lost 0 bases and the J gene lost 8 bases, with 20 bases spanning the gap.

CDR3 sequence: CSARVAGWAYNEQFF. The CDR3 DNA reads as TGCAGTGCTAGGGTAGCAGGTTGGGCCTACAATGAGCAGTTCTTC. J is TRBJ2-1 and V is TRBV20-1; no definite D call. The germline V and J ends were trimmed by 3 bases and 2 bases, with 14 bases remaining between them. In germline, CDR1 is DFQATT, CDR2 SNEGSKA (reference sequence). The CDR3 has 15 amino acids.

The chain links TRBV6-1 to TRBJ1-5; 9 nucleotides line up with TRBD1. This CDR3 has 18 amino acids. CDR1 is MNHNS, CDR2 SASEGT, per germline. The ends lost 4 bases at V and 0 bases at J; junction bases unmatched: 10. CDR3 sequence: CASSVGTGLGHSNQPQHF. The CDR3 coding sequence is TGTGCCAGCAGTGTCGGGACAGGGTTAGGGCATAGCAATCAGCCCCAGCATTTT.

The DNA for the CDR3 is TGCAGTGCTAATGGGGACTCTATACCCCACACAGATACGCAGTATTTT. Translated: CSANGDSIPHTDTQYF. V gene TRBV20-1 combines with J gene TRBJ2-3; a weak D match, TRBD2 (6 bases). This CDR3 is built from 16 residues. CDR1 and CDR2 from the germline V gene are DFQATT and SNEGSKA (reference sequence). Trimming left V 4 bases short and J 2 bases short, with 19 bases between.

V usage is TRBV11-2 and J usage is TRBJ2-3, with D possibly being TRBD1 (5 bases). V dropped 5 bases and J dropped 0 bases, with 15 bases sitting between them. The CDR3 extends over 16 amino acids. The germline V gene has CDR1 SGHAT and CDR2 FQNNGV. The CDR3 coding sequence is TGTGCCAGCAGCGCTGACAGTTATACTAGCACAGATACGCAGTATTTT. Translation: CASSADSYTSTDTQYF.

This clonotype has only a few counts. The chain joins TRBV5-1 to TRBJ2-3, with a weak D call TRBD1 (6 bases). The ends were cut back, 3 bases at V and 1 base at J, with 12 bases in the middle. CDR3 length: 15 residues. Germline CDR1 is SGHRS and CDR2 is YFSETQ. The CDR3 reads CASSSGHRRTDTQYF. CDR3 DNA: TGCGCCAGCAGCTCGGGACACCGTCGCACAGATACGCAGTATTTT.